This note documents a single TCR beta chain sequence. Its target is not known. The source of the sample is a study of response to subunit inactivated influenza vaccine. MiXCR, run by TCRdb on the RT-PCR reads, gives a single entry per CDR3 protein. The sample includes roughly 520,000 distinct CDR3 sequences, 25% of them seen just once. CDR1 and CDR2 (germline): SGHKS, YYEKEE (reference sequence). V was trimmed by 2 bases and J by 5 bases, leaving 11 bases between them. The length of the CDR3 is 13 residues. Study results and caveats: Each seasonal influenza vaccination, the authors suggested, recruits few new T cells.

The input for sequencing was CD4+ T cells sorted from PBMCs, taken more than 4 days after vaccination. The rearrangement uses TRBV5-5 and TRBJ2-7; D is unresolved. This clonotype originated in a man aged 50-59 years who received an inactivated influenza vaccine. In nucleotides, the CDR3 is TGTGCCAGCAGCTTAATTCACGTGAACGAGCAGTACTTC. This gives the protein CASSLIHVNEQYF. The full variable domain, rest sourced from reference TRBV5-5 and TRBJ2-7, is DAGVTQSPTHLIKTRGQQVTLRCSPISGHKSVSWYQQVLGQGPQFIFQYYEKEERGRGNFPDRFSARQFPNYSSELNVNALLLGDSALYLCASSLIHVNEQYFGPGTRLTVT.